The T cell receptor beta chain under discussion was sequenced for a study of T cell clonality in common variable immunodeficiency. This clone was counted many times. Its antigen is unidentified. Blood samples were heparinized, about 4.5 to 8 ml per donor. TCRdb keeps only in-frame clones here, not all; method: immunoSEQ multiplex PCR. The sample has around 47,000 clones, none seen only once. Study outcomes and limitations: Shared TCRbeta clones were fewer between CVID subjects than controls.

The specimen sequenced was peripheral blood mononuclear cells. The TCR originated in a person aged 18 to 69 in good health.

The CDR3 loop is CASNSLENTGELFF. Partial CDR3 DNA: TGTGCCAGCAATTCCCTAGAGAACACCGGGGAG. The V and J genes are TRBV2 and TRBJ2-2; no clear D gene. The read finishes 3 residues shy of the CDR3 end, and the germline J gene is used to complete it. V lost 7 bases and J lost 1, with 10 bases in between. Germline V lookup: CDR1 SNHLY, CDR2 FYNNEI. There are 14 residues in the CDR3. The variable domain in full, completed from reference TRBV2 and TRBJ2-2, reads EPEVTQTPSHQVTQMGQEVILRCVPISNHLYFYWYRQILGQKVEFLVSFYNNEISEKSEIFDDQFSVERPDGSNFTLKIRSTKLEDSAMYFCASNSLENTGELFFGEGSRLTVL.